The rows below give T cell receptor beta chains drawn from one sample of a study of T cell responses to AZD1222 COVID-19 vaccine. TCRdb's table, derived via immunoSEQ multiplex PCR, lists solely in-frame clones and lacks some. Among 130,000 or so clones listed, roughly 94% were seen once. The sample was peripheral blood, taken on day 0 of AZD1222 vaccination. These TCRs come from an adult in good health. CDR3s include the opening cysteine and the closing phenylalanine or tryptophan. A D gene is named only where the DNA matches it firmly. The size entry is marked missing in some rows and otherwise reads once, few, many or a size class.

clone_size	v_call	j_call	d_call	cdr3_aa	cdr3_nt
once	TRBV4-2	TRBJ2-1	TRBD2	CASSLLAVLSGGLYNEQFF	TGTGCCAGCAGCCTCCTAGCGGTCCTCAGCGGGGGTCTTTACAATGAGCAGTTCTTC
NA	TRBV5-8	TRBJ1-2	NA	CASSYPPFDGYGRYTF	TGTGCCAGCAGCTACCCACCATTCGACGGTTACGGGCGCTACACCTTC
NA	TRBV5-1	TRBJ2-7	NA	CASSLGTVSYEQYF	TGCGCCAGCAGCTTGGGGACGGTCTCCTACGAGCAGTACTTC
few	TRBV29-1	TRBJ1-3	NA	CSVALSSGIGNTIYF	TGCAGCGTTGCTTTGAGTTCAGGGATTGGAAACACCATATATTTT
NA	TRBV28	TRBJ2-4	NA	CASSRSTKNILGQNIQYF	TGTGCCAGCAGTCGATCAACCAAAAACATCTTGGGCCAAAACATTCAGTACTTC
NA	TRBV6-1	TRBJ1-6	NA	CASSENRGASSPLHF	TGTGCCAGCAGTGAAAATAGGGGCGCGAGTTCACCCCTCCACTTT
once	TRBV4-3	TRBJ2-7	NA	CASSQDSGSEQYF	TGCGCCAGCAGCCAAGATTCGGGTTCCGAGCAGTACTTC
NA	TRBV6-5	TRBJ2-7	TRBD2	CASSREGGYEQYF	TGTGCCAGCAGCCGGGAGGGAGGCTACGAGCAGTACTTC
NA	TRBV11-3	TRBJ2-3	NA	CASSSRATADTQYF	TGTGCCAGCAGCTCGCGGGCGACAGCAGATACGCAGTATTTT
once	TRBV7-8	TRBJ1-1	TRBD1	CASSSRTGVTEAFF	TGTGCCAGCAGCTCTAGGACAGGGGTGACTGAAGCTTTCTTT
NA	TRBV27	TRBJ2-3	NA	CASSYTTFTDTQYF	TGTGCCAGCAGTTACACGACCTTCACAGATACGCAGTATTTT
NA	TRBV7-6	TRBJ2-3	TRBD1	CASSLEGGKIRGTQYF	TGTGCCAGCAGCTTAGAAGGGGGCAAGATCCGGGGTACGCAGTATTTT
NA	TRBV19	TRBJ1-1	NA	CASSKGHLNTEAFF	TGTGCCAGTAGTAAGGGACATCTAAACACTGAAGCTTTCTTT
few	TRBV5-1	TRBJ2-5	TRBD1	CASSSGQALQETQYF	TGCGCCAGCAGCTCCGGACAGGCCTTACAAGAGACCCAGTACTTC
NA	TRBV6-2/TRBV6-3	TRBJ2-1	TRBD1	CASNYRGNEQFF	TGTGCCAGCAATTACAGGGGTAATGAGCAGTTCTTC
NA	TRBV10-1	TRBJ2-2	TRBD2	CASRKSGRAGELFF	TGCGCCAGCAGAAAAAGCGGGAGAGCGGGGGAGCTGTTTTTT
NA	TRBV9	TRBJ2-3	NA	CASSVAKDTQYF	TGTGCCAGCAGCGTAGCTAAAGATACGCAGTATTTT
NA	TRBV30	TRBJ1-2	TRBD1	CAWSGQGGYGYTF	TGTGCCTGGAGTGGACAGGGGGGTTATGGCTACACCTTC
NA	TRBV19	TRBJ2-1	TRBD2	CASIQTSGSSDGSYNEQFF	TGTGCCAGTATCCAGACTAGCGGGAGCTCGGACGGTTCCTACAATGAGCAGTTCTTC
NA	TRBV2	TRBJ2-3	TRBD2	CASSVQREARTDTQYF	TGTGCCAGCAGTGTTCAGCGGGAGGCCCGCACAGATACGCAGTATTTT
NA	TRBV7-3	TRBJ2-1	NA	CASSSAGSRVADSYNEQFF	TGTGCCAGCAGCTCTGCGGGATCTAGGGTCGCAGATTCCTACAATGAGCAGTTCTTC
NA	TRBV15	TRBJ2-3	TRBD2	CATSGELAGVGDTQYF	TGTGCCACCAGCGGAGAGCTAGCGGGAGTCGGAGATACGCAGTATTTT
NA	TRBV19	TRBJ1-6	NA	CASSPRGGGERSPLHF	TGTGCCAGTAGCCCCAGGGGAGGCGGGGAGAGGTCACCCCTCCACTTT
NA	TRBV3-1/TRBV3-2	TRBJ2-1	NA	CASSENTGYNEQFF	TGTGCCAGCAGCGAAAACACAGGCTACAATGAGCAGTTCTTC
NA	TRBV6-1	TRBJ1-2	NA	CASSEGYGYTF	TGTGCCAGCAGTGAAGGGTATGGCTACACCTTC
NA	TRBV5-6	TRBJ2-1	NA	CASSSYSWEQFF	TGTGCCAGCAGCTCGTACAGTTGGGAGCAGTTCTTC
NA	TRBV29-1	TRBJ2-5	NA	CSVESGSWYQETQYF	TGCAGCGTTGAAAGTGGCTCTTGGTACCAAGAGACCCAGTACTTC
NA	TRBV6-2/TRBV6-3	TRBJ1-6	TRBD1	CASSCSTGGERDSPLHF	TGTGCCAGCAGTTGTTCAACAGGGGGCGAGCGGGATTCACCCCTCCACTTT
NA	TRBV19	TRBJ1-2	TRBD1	CASMTQGEWDGYTF	TGTGCCAGTATGACCCAGGGGGAATGGGATGGCTACACCTTC
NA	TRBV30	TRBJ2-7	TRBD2	CAWSGVAGGLGYF	TGTGCCTGGAGTGGGGTAGCGGGAGGCCTCGGGTACTTC
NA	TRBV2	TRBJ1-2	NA	CASSVETYGYTF	TGTGCCAGCAGTGTAGAGACCTATGGCTACACCTTC
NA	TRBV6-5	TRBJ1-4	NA	CASSYRGDEKLFF	TGTGCCAGCAGTTACCGAGGCGATGAAAAACTGTTTTTT
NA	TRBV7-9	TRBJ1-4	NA	CASSYPNEKLFF	TGTGCCAGCAGCTACCCAAATGAAAAACTGTTTTTT
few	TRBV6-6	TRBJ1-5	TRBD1	CASSYPGQGKPQHF	TGTGCCAGCAGTTATCCCGGACAGGGGAAGCCCCAGCATTTT
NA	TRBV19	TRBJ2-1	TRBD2	CASSIHSGRQGEQFF	TGTGCCAGTAGTATACATAGCGGGAGGCAGGGAGAGCAGTTCTTC
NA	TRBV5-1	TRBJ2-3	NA	CASSPGLTRDTQYF	TGCGCCAGCAGCCCCGGACTAACCAGGGATACGCAGTATTTT
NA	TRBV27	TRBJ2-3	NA	CASSFFGGGGTDTQYF	TGTGCCAGCAGTTTCTTCGGGGGCGGGGGCACAGATACGCAGTATTTT
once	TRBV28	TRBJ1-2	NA	CASSSLGAGYTF	TGTGCCAGCAGCTCTCTGGGGGCCGGCTACACCTTC
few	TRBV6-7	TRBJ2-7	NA	CASSYSPSKFYEQYF	TGTGCCAGCAGTTACTCGCCATCGAAATTCTACGAGCAGTACTTC
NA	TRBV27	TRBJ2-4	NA	CASSLQGTDIQYF	TGTGCCAGCAGTTTACAGGGGACGGACATTCAGTACTTC
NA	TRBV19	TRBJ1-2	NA	CASTHPGGEKGYTF	TGTGCCAGTACCCACCCCGGGGGGGAGAAAGGCTACACCTTC
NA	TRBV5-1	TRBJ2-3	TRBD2	CASSVRPGLAGGLPREDTQYF	TGCGCCAGCAGCGTAAGGCCGGGACTAGCGGGAGGACTACCCCGCGAGGATACGCAGTATTTT
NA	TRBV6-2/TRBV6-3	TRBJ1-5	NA	CASSSAPTDTSNQPQHF	TGTGCCAGCAGTTCAGCGCCGACAGACACTAGCAATCAGCCCCAGCATTTT
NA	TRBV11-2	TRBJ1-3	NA	CASSTAGPRAGNTIYF	TGTGCCAGCAGCACCGCGGGGCCAAGGGCTGGAAACACCATATATTTT
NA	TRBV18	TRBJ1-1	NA	CASSPSQGREGTEAFF	TGTGCCAGCTCACCCTCGCAGGGTCGCGAGGGCACTGAAGCTTTCTTT
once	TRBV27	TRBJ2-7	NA	CASSSPGRSYEQYF	TGTGCCAGCAGTTCCCCCGGACGGTCCTACGAGCAGTACTTC
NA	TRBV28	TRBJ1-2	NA	CASSYRHRVKSQEGYGYTF	TGTGCCAGCAGTTACCGACACAGGGTCAAAAGCCAGGAAGGCTATGGCTACACCTTC
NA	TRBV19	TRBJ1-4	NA	CASTPAQSGAGALFF	TGTGCCAGTACGCCCGCCCAGTCGGGTGCGGGGGCTCTGTTTTTT
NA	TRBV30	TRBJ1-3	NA	CACPRTDGNTIYF	TGTGCCTGCCCGCGGACAGACGGAAACACCATATATTTT
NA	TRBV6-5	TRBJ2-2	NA	CASGVGSANTGELFF	TGTGCCAGCGGGGTCGGTAGCGCTAACACCGGGGAGCTGTTTTTT
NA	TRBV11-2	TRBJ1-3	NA	CASKPAMGPNFSGNTIYF	TGTGCCAGCAAGCCGGCGATGGGCCCAAATTTTTCTGGAAACACCATATATTTT
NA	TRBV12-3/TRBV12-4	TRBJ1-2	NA	CASSPDTGLDNTF	TGTGCCAGCAGCCCTGATACAGGTCTTGATAACACCTTC
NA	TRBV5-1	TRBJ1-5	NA	CASSLGQSQNQPQHF	TGCGCCAGCAGCTTGGGACAGTCCCAAAATCAGCCCCAGCATTTT
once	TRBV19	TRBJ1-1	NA	CASSHRGGTEAFF	TGTGCCAGTAGTCATCGGGGGGGCACTGAAGCTTTCTTT
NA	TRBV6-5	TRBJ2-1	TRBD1	CASSPGQGAGFF	TGTGCCAGCAGCCCGGGACAGGGGGCAGGATTCTTC
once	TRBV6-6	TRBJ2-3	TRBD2	CASSPYEGTSGFSTDTQYF	TGTGCCAGCAGTCCTTACGAAGGGACTAGCGGGTTTTCCACAGATACGCAGTATTTT
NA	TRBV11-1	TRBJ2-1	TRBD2	CASSFRLADTNNEQFF	TGTGCCAGCAGCTTTAGGCTAGCGGACACCAACAATGAGCAGTTCTTC
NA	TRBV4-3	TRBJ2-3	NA	CASSQFASLSTDTQYF	TGCGCCAGCAGCCAATTCGCTAGCCTTAGCACAGATACGCAGTATTTT